This TCR beta chain was identified in a study of Ad26.COV2.S vaccination and SARS-CoV-2 variants. Study context: Participants got Ad26.COV2.S intramuscularly, once or twice 56 days apart.

The protocol was immunoSEQ multiplex PCR, while the TCRdb copy is restricted to in-frame clones and leaves out a portion. The sample has about 220,000 clones; approximately 88% are singletons. The germline V gene has CDR1 SEHNR and CDR2 FQNEAQ (reference sequence). The ends were cut back, 1 base at V and 0 bases at J, with 6 bases in the middle. This CDR3 has 14 residues. Study-wide findings and caveats: TCR breadth and depth estimates may have understated total T cell responses. Measurement of non-spike TCR breadth gave similar results in vaccine and placebo recipients.

The sample holds a few counts of this clone. Its antigen is as yet unknown. Documented treatment: some 20 received Ad26.COV2.S at low or high dose, single or two shots; roughly five received placebo; per-sample allocation not given. At day 63 after the first vaccine or placebo injection, samples were drawn. Donation came from an adult in Boston who was aged 18-55 years. This TCR was recovered from a person aged 18-65 years who received the Ad26.COV2.S COVID-19 vaccine or a placebo. The chain uses TRBV7-9 and TRBJ1-1; tentatively, D is TRBD1 (6 bases). The sample consisted of peripheral blood, taken in a trial of Ad26.COV2.S vaccine versus placebo. DNA for the CDR3: TGTGCCAGCAGCTTAGGGACAGTGAACACTGAAGCTTTCTTT. Its protein product is CASSLGTVNTEAFF. Complete variable domain (other parts from reference TRBV7-9 and TRBJ1-1): DTGVSQNPRHKITKRGQNVTFRCDPISEHNRLYWYRQTLGQGPEFLTYFQNEAQLEKSRLLSDRFSAERPKGSFSTLEIQRTEQGDSAMYLCASSLGTVNTEAFFGQGTRLTVV.